These T cell receptor beta chains were read from a single sample in a study of identical twins. From the 5' RACE reads, TCRdb called clonotypes with MiXCR, one entry per CDR3 protein. The sample lists nearly 250,000 distinct CDR3 sequences, around 7% occurring once. This same sample was also part of a study on yellow fever vaccine responses in identical twins.

The sample comprised memory (CD45RO+) T cells sorted from blood. The receptors derive from a young woman in good health. Each CDR3 is given with its conserved first and last residue. D genes are given only for firm matches. Size values are once, few and many counts, or a class for expanded clones, and some rows have none.

cdr3_length	d_call	v_call	clone_size	j_call	cdr3_nt	cdr3_aa
18	.	TRBV6-4	few	TRBJ2-2	TGTGCCAGCAGTGCGCGATTTCTTGGCTTTCCGAACACCGGGGAGCTGTTTTTT	CASSARFLGFPNTGELFF
17	.	TRBV7-3	.	TRBJ2-3	TGTGCCAGCAGCGCCCAGGTTACCAGAGCTGCCACAGATACGCAGTATTTT	CASSAQVTRAATDTQYF
15	.	TRBV7-6	.	TRBJ2-7	TGTGCCAGCGGGGGATGGCAGGGGGGTCTCAACGAGCAGTACTTC	CASGGWQGGLNEQYF
16	TRBD1	TRBV2	.	TRBJ2-6	TGTGCCGGAGACAGGGGGCAACTCTCTGGGGCCAACGTCCTGACTTTC	CAGDRGQLSGANVLTF
15	TRBD2	TRBV6-4	.	TRBJ2-3	TGTGCCAGCAGTGAAAGTAGCGGGAGCACAGATACGCAGTATTTT	CASSESSGSTDTQYF
13	TRBD1	TRBV10-3	many	TRBJ2-5	TGTGCCACCAGCGACAGGGGAGTAGAGACCCAGTACTTC	CATSDRGVETQYF
16	.	TRBV28	few	TRBJ2-3	TGTGCCAGCAGTGCCGGACTGGGGACAAGGGAGGATACGCAGTATTTT	CASSAGLGTREDTQYF
14	.	TRBV27	.	TRBJ1-2	TGTGCCAGCAGCCCCTCCACAGGGAATCGGGGCTACACCTTC	CASSPSTGNRGYTF
16	TRBD2	TRBV12-3/TRBV12-4	many	TRBJ2-1	TGTGCCAGCCTCGGGACTAGCGGGACTACCTACAATGAGCAGTTCTTC	CASLGTSGTTYNEQFF
19	TRBD2	TRBV28	few	TRBJ2-2	TGTGCCAGCAGTTCACCCTGGACGGTTCGGGGGGTGAACACCGGGGAGCTGTTTTTT	CASSSPWTVRGVNTGELFF
15	.	TRBV5-5	many	TRBJ1-1	TGTGCCAGCAGCTTTTTAGACGGGGGCCTCAAGGGAGCTTTCTTT	CASSFLDGGLKGAFF
16	.	TRBV23-1	.	TRBJ2-1	TGCGCCAGCAGTCCCGGTAGCGCAACCTCCTACAATGAGCAGTTCTTC	CASSPGSATSYNEQFF
10	.	TRBV29-1	many	TRBJ2-1	TGCAGCGTTGCACACAATGAGCAGTTCTTC	CSVAHNEQFF
15	.	TRBV7-3	.	TRBJ2-1	TGTGCCAGCAGCTTAGGCCTCGGGCACTACAATGAGCAGTTCTTC	CASSLGLGHYNEQFF
17	TRBD1	TRBV25-1	few	TRBJ2-5	TGTGCCAGCAGTGAACCCCTCACAGGGGGCGAGGGAGAGACCCAGTACTTC	CASSEPLTGGEGETQYF
13	TRBD1	TRBV20-1	.	TRBJ1-2	TGCAGTGCTAAGACAGGGTCGGCCCCTGGCTACACCTTC	CSAKTGSAPGYTF
15	.	TRBV10-3	many	TRBJ1-1	TGTGCCATCAGTGAGTCGGGAGGAGAGAACACTGAAGCTTTCTTT	CAISESGGENTEAFF
15	TRBD1	TRBV5-1	.	TRBJ1-6	TGCGCCAGCAGCTTGGGGACAGGGGGCATTTCACCCCTCCACTTT	CASSLGTGGISPLHF
14	TRBD2	TRBV7-2	few	TRBJ2-7	TGTGCCAGCAGCTCGTCCGGGACTAACGACGAGCAGTACTTC	CASSSSGTNDEQYF
15	.	TRBV25-1	.	TRBJ2-1	TGTGCCAGCAGAACTAAAAAGGGGGGGGTCAATGAGCAGTTCTTC	CASRTKKGGVNEQFF
15	TRBD1	TRBV5-4	.	TRBJ2-7	TGTGCCAGCAGCCAAGGGACAGGGGGCTTCAACGAGCAGTACTTC	CASSQGTGGFNEQYF
15	TRBD1	TRBV5-1	few	TRBJ1-6	TGCGCCAGCAGTAGGACAGGAGATTATAATTCACCCCTCCACTTT	CASSRTGDYNSPLHF
12	.	TRBV29-1	.	TRBJ2-5	TGCAGCGTTGAATACGGGGGCGAGACCCAGTACTTC	CSVEYGGETQYF
14	TRBD2	TRBV5-6	many	TRBJ2-3	TGTGCCAGCAGCCCTGTACAGGTAGCGGGAGAGCAGTATTTT	CASSPVQVAGEQYF
14	TRBD1	TRBV28	few	TRBJ1-5	TGTGCCAGCAGCGGGACAGTCTTCAATCAGCCCCAGCATTTT	CASSGTVFNQPQHF
15	TRBD2	TRBV10-2	few	TRBJ2-5	TGCGCCAGCAGTGAGTCTAGCGGGAGACGGGAGACCCAGTACTTC	CASSESSGRRETQYF
17	.	TRBV11-2	few	TRBJ2-2	TGTGCCAGCAGCCACCAAACCGGGACATTGAACACCGGGGAGCTGTTTTTT	CASSHQTGTLNTGELFF
13	.	TRBV7-4	few	TRBJ1-1	TGTGCCAGCAGCCTCCGGGTTAGCGCTGAAGCTTTCTTT	CASSLRVSAEAFF
16	.	TRBV10-3	few	TRBJ2-1	TGTGCCATCAGTGTTAACCGGGACCTGGGCAACAATGAGCAGTTCTTC	CAISVNRDLGNNEQFF
12	.	TRBV6-6	few	TRBJ2-5	TGTGCCAGCAGAGGACAGCAAGAGACCCAGTACTTC	CASRGQQETQYF
13	.	TRBV12-3/TRBV12-4	.	TRBJ1-6	TGTGCCAGCGGGGGCAGGAGCAATTCACCCCTCCACTTT	CASGGRSNSPLHF
16	.	TRBV4-1	few	TRBJ2-7	TGCGCCAGCAGCCAAGATAAGGACTTCAGCCCCTACGAGCAGTACTTC	CASSQDKDFSPYEQYF
13	TRBD1	TRBV28	many	TRBJ2-3	TGTGCCAGCCGACAGGGAAACACAGATACGCAGTATTTT	CASRQGNTDTQYF
12	TRBD2	TRBV20-1	few	TRBJ2-3	TGCAGTGCTGGGACTAGCGGCGATACGCAGTATTTT	CSAGTSGDTQYF
14	TRBD1	TRBV25-1	few	TRBJ2-7	TGTGCCAGCAGTACGACAGGGGGTCGGTACGAGCAGTACTTC	CASSTTGGRYEQYF
14	.	TRBV20-1	.	TRBJ2-7	TGCAGTGCTAGACTGACCAGGGGCGGATACGAGCAGTACTTC	CSARLTRGGYEQYF
13	.	TRBV6-4	.	TRBJ2-3	TGTGCCAGCAGTCCTCAGCGGTCAGATACGCAGTATTTT	CASSPQRSDTQYF
15	.	TRBV12-3/TRBV12-4	many	TRBJ1-5	TGTGCCAGCAGAAATGACAGGAATAGCAATCAGCCCCAGCATTTT	CASRNDRNSNQPQHF
14	.	TRBV6-5	.	TRBJ1-5	TGTGCCAGCAGTTACCGGGACATCAATCAGCCCCAGCATTTT	CASSYRDINQPQHF
12	.	TRBV28	.	TRBJ2-1	TGTGCCAGCAGTTGGGGGAGGAATGAGCAGTTCTTC	CASSWGRNEQFF
13	TRBD1	TRBV20-1	many	TRBJ2-7	TGCAGTGCTGGCAGGGACAGTACCTACGAGCAGTACTTC	CSAGRDSTYEQYF
12	.	TRBV7-8	many	TRBJ2-5	TGTGCCAGCGCTGGGCAGGGAGAGACCCAGTACTTC	CASAGQGETQYF